Presented here are 10 T cell receptor beta chains from one specimen sequenced in a study of T and B cells in COVID-19 patients (dated by TCRdb to about 2020). Genomic DNA extracted from blood was used in amounts of about 250-550 ng for amplification of TRB repertoires. Reads for this sample came from an Illumina MiSeq. Multiplex PCR with BIOMED2 TRB-A/B primer pools was used to amplify the TRB rearrangements. TCRdb reworked the public reads: Q25 trimming with fastp, MiXCR clone assembly, productive beta chains retained. Here each entry gathers all rows of one CDR3 protein and keeps the most common genes and DNA. This sample gives 9,500 to 13,000 distinct CDR3 sequences in total; around 30% of them show up just once. The ten largest make up roughly an eighth of the sample. The sample comprised blood. These TCRs come from a human donor with active COVID-19.

As to this clonotype: A junction end diverges from the germline sequence, so it may reflect a read error. The chain recombines TRBV5-5 with TRBJ2-1, with 10 bases that match TRBD2. There are 16 residues in the CDR3. Germline-derived CDR1 and CDR2 are SGHKS and YYEKEE (reference sequence). The CDR3 DNA reads TGCGCCAGCAGCTTGGCCCCTAGCGGGGGCTACAATGAGCAGTTCTTC. This codes for CASSLAPSGGYNEQFF.

This clonotype was found a few times. This chain joins TRBV20-1 and TRBJ2-1, with 8 bases matching TRBD2. There are 13 residues in the CDR3. Germline CDR1 is DFQATT and CDR2 is SNEGSKA (reference sequence). V gave up 3 bases and J gave up 9 bases; unmatched junction bases: 7. The CDR3 reads CSASSGGRSEQFF. The CDR3 nucleotides read TGCAGTGCTAGCAGCGGGGGCCGAAGTGAGCAGTTCTTC.

In its sample, this clonotype ranks as medium-sized. The CDR3 DNA reads TGTGCCAGCTCACCACCGGGCAGGGAACGGAACGAGCAGTACTTC. Its translation: CASSPPGRERNEQYF. The V call is TRBV18, the J call TRBJ2-7; tentative D call: TRBD1 (5 bases). V was cut by 0 bases and J by 5 bases, with 14 bases left in between. The germline V gene encodes CDR1 KGHSH and CDR2 LQKENI. The CDR3 spans 15 residues.

This clonotype is classed as medium-sized (0.01 to 0.1%). This sequence joins TRBV6-5 and TRBJ1-2; no clear D gene. The CDR3 covers 13 residues. Trimming pared 2 bases from V and 2 bases from J, leaving 6 bases between. CDR1 and CDR2 (germline): MNHEY, SVGAGI. CDR3 in DNA: TGTGCCAGCAGTTACGCATCGAACTATGGCTACACCTTC. This translates into CASSYASNYGYTF.

This clonotype occurred a few times. The chain employs TRBV18 and TRBJ1-5; D gene unclear. Germline V gene lookup returns CDR1 KGHSH and CDR2 LQKENI. The CDR3 covers 13 residues. Trimming pared 4 bases from V and 7 bases from J, leaving 11 bases between. Here the CDR3 DNA reads TGTGCCAGCTCACTAATGGACGGGCAGCCCCAGCATTTT. Its protein is CASSLMDGQPQHF.

Concerning this clonotype: A much larger clone is a single base away; this may be a read error. The V and J genes are TRBV12-3 or TRBV12-4 and TRBJ2-2, with a possible D match to TRBD2 (6 bases). This CDR3 comprises 17 residues. The CDR3 protein is CASSLVGLGPNTGGLFF. The CDR3 region has the DNA TGTGCCAGCAGTTTAGTGGGGTTGGGACCGAACACCGGGGGGCTGTTTTTT.

This clonotype has just a few counts. The chain combines TRBV27 with TRBJ1-5; no firm D call. The germline V gene encodes CDR1 MNHEY and CDR2 SMNVEV (reference sequence). V lost 3 bases and J lost 3, with 3 bases in between. This CDR3 spans 12 amino acids. The CDR3 here is CASSFHNQPQHF. The CDR3 DNA follows: TGTGCCAGCAGTTTCCACAATCAGCCCCAGCATTTT.

DNA of the CDR3: TGTGCCTGGTCACAGAGCAATCAGCCCCAGCATTTT. The encoded protein is CAWSQSNQPQHF. The chain recombines TRBV30 with TRBJ1-5; unclear D gene. CDR1 is GTSNPN, CDR2 SVGIG, per germline (reference sequence). Trimming removed 5 bases at V and 1 base at J, with 6 bases between. The CDR3 consists of 12 residues.

This clonotype is medium-sized (0.01 to 0.1%) by share. The chain combines TRBV18 with TRBJ2-1; 7 bases line up with TRBD1. This CDR3 contains 13 residues. J gave up 5 bases and V 3 bases, and 1 base lay outside the gene matches. From germline, CDR1 is KGHSH and CDR2 LQKENI. CDR3 sequence reads: CASSPGTDNEQFF. The CDR3, as DNA: TGTGCCAGCTCACCGGGGACAGACAATGAGCAGTTCTTC.

By sample fraction, this clonotype is medium-sized. The chain carries TRBV29-1 and TRBJ1-2; D is ambiguous. V lost 6 bases and J lost 3, with 14 bases in between. In germline, CDR1 is SQVTM, CDR2 ANQGSEA. The CDR3 is 13 amino acids. The CDR3 region is CSVPRWTDYGYTF. Written as DNA, the CDR3 is TGCAGCGTCCCAAGGTGGACCGACTATGGCTACACCTTC.